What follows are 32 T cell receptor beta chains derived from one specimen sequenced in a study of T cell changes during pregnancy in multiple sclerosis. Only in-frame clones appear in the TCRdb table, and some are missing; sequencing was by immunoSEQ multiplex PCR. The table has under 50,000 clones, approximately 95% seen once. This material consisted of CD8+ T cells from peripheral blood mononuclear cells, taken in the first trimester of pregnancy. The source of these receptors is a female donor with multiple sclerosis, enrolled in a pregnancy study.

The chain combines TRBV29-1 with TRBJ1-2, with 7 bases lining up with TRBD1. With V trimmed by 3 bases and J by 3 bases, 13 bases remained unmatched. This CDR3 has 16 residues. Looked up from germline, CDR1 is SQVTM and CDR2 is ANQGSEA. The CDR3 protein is CSVDYGTAGPHYGYTF. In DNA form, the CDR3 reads TGCAGCGTTGACTACGGGACAGCCGGACCTCACTATGGCTACACCTTC.

CDR3 DNA sequence: TGTGCCAGTAGAGTCACCAGGGAAGGCAACGAGCAGTACTTC. It codes for CASRVTREGNEQYF. The V gene is TRBV19, the J gene TRBJ2-7; maybe TRBD1 (5 bases). Between the trimmed V and J ends, which lost 6 bases and 5 bases, there was a span of 17 bases. CDR1 is LNHDA, CDR2 SQIVND, per germline (reference sequence). CDR3 length: 14 residues. Drawing the rest from reference TRBV19 and TRBJ2-7, the complete variable domain is DGGITQSPKYLFRKEGQNVTLSCEQNLNHDAMYWYRQDPGQGLRLIYYSQIVNDFQKGDIAEGYSVSREKKESFPLTVTSAQKNPTAFYLCASRVTREGNEQYFGPGTRLTVT.

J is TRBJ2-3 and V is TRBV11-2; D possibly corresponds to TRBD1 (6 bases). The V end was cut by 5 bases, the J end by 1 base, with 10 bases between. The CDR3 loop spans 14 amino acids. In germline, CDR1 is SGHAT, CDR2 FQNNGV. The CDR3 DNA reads TGTGCCAGCAGCCCAGGGGACGGCACAGATACGCAGTATTTT. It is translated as CASSPGDGTDTQYF.

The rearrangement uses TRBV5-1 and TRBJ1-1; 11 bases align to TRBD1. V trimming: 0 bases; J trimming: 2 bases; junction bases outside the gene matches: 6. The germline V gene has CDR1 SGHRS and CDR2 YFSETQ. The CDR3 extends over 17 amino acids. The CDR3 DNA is TGCGCCAGCAGCTTGGCCTCCGGGACAGGGGGAAACACTGAAGCTTTCTTT. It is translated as CASSLASGTGGNTEAFF.

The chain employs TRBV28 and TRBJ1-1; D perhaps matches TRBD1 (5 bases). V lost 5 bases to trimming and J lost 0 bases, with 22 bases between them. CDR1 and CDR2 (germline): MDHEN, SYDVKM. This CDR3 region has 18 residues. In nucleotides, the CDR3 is TGTGCCAGCAGTCTATTGGGGGGTTCCTCTTTACTGAACACTGAAGCTTTCTTT. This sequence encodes CASSLLGGSSLLNTEAFF. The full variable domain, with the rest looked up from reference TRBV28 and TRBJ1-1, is DVKVTQSSRYLVKRTGEKVFLECVQDMDHENMFWYRQDPGLGLRLIYFSYDVKMKEKGDIPEGYSVSREKKERFSLILESASTNQTSMYLCASSLLGGSSLLNTEAFFGQGTRLTVV.

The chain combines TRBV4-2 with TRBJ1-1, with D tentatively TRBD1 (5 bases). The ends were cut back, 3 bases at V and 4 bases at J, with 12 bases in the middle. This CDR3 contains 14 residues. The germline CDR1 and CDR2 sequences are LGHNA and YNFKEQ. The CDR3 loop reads CASSQEGRGTEAFF. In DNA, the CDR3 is TGTGCCAGCAGCCAGGAGGGTAGGGGCACTGAAGCTTTCTTT.

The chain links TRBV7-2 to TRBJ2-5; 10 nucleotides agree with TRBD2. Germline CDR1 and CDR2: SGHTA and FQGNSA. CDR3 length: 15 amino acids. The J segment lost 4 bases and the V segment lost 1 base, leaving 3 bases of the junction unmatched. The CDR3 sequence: CASSLEAGGGETQYF. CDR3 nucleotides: TGTGCCAGCAGCTTAGAAGCGGGAGGGGGAGAGACCCAGTACTTC.

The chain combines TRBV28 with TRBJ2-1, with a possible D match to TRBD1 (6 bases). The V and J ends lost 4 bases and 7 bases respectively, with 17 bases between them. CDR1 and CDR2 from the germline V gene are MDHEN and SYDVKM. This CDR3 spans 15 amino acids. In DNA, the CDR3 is TGTGCCAGCAGTTCCCTGTTACAGGGAAGAAATGAGCAGTTCTTC. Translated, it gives CASSSLLQGRNEQFF.

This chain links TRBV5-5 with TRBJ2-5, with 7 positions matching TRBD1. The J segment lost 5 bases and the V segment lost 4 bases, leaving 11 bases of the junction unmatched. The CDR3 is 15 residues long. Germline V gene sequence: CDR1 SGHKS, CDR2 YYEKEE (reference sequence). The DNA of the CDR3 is TGTGCCAGCAGCCGCTCCTACAGGGGTAGGGAGACCCAGTACTTC. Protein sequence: CASSRSYRGRETQYF.

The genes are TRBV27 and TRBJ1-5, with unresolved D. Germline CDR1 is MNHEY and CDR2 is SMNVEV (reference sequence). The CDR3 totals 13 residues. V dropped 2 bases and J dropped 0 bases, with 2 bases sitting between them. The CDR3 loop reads CASSLHSNQPQHF. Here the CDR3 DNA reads TGTGCCAGCAGTTTACATAGCAATCAGCCCCAGCATTTT.

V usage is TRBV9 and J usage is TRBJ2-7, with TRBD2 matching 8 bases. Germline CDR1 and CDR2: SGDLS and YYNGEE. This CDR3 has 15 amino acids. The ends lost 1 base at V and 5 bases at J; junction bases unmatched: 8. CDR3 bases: TGTGCCAGCAGCGTAATGCCGAGCGGGAGAGACGAGCAGTACTTC. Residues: CASSVMPSGRDEQYF.

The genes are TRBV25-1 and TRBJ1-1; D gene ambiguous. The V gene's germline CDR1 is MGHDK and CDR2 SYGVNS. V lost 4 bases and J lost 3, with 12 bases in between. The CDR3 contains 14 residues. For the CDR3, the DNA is TGTGCCAGCAGTGGACCGACTGGTTACACTGAAGCTTTCTTT. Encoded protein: CASSGPTGYTEAFF.

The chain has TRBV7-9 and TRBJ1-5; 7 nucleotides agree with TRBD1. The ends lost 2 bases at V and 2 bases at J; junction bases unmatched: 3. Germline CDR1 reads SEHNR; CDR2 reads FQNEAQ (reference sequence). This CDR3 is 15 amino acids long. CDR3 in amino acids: CASSLSGGGNQPQHF. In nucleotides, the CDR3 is TGTGCCAGCAGCTTATCAGGGGGAGGCAATCAGCCCCAGCATTTT.

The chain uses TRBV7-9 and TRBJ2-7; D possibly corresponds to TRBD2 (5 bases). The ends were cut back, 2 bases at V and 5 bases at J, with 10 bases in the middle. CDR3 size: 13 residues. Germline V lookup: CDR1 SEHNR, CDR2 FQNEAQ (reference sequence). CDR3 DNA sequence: TGTGCCAGCAGCTTACCTCCCGGGGACGAGCAGTACTTC. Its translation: CASSLPPGDEQYF.

This CDR3 reads CTSSQTDETYEQYF. CDR3 bases: TGCACCAGCAGCCAGACCGATGAGACTTACGAGCAGTACTTC. The chain recombines TRBV1 with TRBJ2-7; TRBD2 reflects the table's D call only, with no check against the DNA. TRBV1 is a documented pseudogene. CDR3 length: 14 residues.

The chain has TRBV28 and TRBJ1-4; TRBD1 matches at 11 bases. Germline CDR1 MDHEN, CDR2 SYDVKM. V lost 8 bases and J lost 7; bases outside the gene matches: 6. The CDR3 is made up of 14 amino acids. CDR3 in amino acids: CASRGGTGGEKLFF. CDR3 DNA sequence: TGTGCCAGCCGAGGCGGGACAGGGGGTGAAAAACTGTTTTTT.

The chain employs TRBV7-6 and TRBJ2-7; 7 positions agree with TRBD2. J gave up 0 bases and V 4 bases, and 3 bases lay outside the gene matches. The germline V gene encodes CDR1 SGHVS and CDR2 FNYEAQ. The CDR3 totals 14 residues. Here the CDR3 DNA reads TGTGCCAGCAGCTCGGGAGGCCCCTCCTACGAGCAGTACTTC. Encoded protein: CASSSGGPSYEQYF.

The CDR3: CASSRLAGGIETQYF. The CDR3 DNA reads as TGTGCCAGCAGTAGACTAGCGGGAGGGATAGAGACCCAGTACTTC. This rearrangement joins TRBV6-5 to TRBJ2-5, with 14 bases lining up with TRBD2. Germline CDR1 reads MNHEY; CDR2 reads SVGAGI. V lost 5 bases, J lost 4 bases, and 3 bases stayed unmatched. CDR3 length equals 15 residues.

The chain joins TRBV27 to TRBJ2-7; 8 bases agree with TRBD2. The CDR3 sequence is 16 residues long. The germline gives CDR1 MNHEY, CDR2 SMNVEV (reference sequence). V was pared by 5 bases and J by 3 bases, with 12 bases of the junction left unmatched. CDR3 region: CASSEYSGIHVYEQYF. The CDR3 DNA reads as TGTGCCAGCAGTGAATATAGCGGGATACATGTCTACGAGCAGTACTTC.

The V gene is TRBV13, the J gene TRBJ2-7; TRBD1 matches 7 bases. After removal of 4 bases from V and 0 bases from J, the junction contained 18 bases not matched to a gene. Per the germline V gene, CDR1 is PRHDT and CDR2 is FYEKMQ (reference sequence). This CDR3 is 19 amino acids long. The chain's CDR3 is CASSSSTGLGTDASYEQYF. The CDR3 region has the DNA TGTGCCAGCAGCTCATCGACAGGGCTCGGTACCGATGCCTCCTACGAGCAGTACTTC.

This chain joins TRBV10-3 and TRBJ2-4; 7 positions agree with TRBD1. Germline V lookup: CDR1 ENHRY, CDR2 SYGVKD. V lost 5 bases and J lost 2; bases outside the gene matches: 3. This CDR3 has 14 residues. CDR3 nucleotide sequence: TGTGCCATCAGTCAGACAGGGACCAAAAACATTCAGTACTTC. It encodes CAISQTGTKNIQYF.

CDR3 sequence: CASSRNHEGDSYNEQFF. Written as DNA, the CDR3 is TGCGCCAGCAGCCGAAATCACGAGGGGGACTCCTACAATGAGCAGTTCTTC. J is TRBJ2-1 and V is TRBV4-1; possible D gene TRBD1, 6 bases. V was pared by 4 bases and J by 0 bases, with 16 bases between. The CDR3 contains 17 residues. Germline CDR1 MGHRA, CDR2 YSYEKL.

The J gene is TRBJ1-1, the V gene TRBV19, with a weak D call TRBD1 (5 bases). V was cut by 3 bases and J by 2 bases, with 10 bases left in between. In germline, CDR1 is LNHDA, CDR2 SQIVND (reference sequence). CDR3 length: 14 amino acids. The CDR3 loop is CASSIGQGNTEAFF. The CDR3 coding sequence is TGTGCCAGTAGTATTGGGCAGGGAAACACTGAAGCTTTCTTT.

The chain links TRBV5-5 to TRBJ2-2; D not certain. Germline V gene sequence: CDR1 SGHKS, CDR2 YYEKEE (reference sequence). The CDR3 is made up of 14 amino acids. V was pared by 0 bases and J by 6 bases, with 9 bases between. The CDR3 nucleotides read TGTGCCAGCAGCTTGGCTCCGGGTCCCGGGGAGCTGTTTTTT. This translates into CASSLAPGPGELFF. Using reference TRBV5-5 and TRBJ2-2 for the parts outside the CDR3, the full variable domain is DAGVTQSPTHLIKTRGQQVTLRCSPISGHKSVSWYQQVLGQGPQFIFQYYEKEERGRGNFPDRFSARQFPNYSSELNVNALLLGDSALYLCASSLAPGPGELFFGEGSRLTVL.

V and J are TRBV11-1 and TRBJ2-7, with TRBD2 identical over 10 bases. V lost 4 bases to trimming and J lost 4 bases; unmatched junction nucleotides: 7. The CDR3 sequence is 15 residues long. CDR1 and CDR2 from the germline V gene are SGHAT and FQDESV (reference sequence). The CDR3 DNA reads TGTGCCAGCAGCTGGGGGACTAGCGACCTATACGAGCAGTACTTC. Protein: CASSWGTSDLYEQYF. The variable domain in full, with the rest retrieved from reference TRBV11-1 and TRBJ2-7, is EAEVAQSPRYKITEKSQAVAFWCDPISGHATLYWYRQILGQGPELLVQFQDESVVDDSQLPKDRFSAERLKGVDSTLKIQPAELGDSAMYLCASSWGTSDLYEQYFGPGTRLTVT.

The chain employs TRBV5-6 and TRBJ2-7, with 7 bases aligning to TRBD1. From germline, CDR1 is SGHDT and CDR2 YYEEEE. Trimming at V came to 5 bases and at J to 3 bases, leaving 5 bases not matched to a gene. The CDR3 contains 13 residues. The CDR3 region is CASRPGTDYEQYF. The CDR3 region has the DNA TGTGCCAGCAGACCCGGGACAGACTACGAGCAGTACTTC.

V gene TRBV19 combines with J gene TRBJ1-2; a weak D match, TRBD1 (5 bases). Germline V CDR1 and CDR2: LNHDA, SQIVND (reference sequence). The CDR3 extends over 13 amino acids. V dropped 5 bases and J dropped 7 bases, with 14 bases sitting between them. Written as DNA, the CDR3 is TGTGCCAGTAGTCAGGGTATCTATGCTGGCTACACCTTC. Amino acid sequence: CASSQGIYAGYTF.

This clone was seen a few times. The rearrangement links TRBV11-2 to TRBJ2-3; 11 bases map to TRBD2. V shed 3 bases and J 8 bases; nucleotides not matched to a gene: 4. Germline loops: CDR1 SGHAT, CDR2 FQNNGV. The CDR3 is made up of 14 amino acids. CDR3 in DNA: TGTGCCAGCAGCTTTAGCGGGAGGGAGGGTACGCAGTATTTT. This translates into CASSFSGREGTQYF. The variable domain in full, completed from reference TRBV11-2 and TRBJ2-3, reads EAGVAQSPRYKIIEKRQSVAFWCNPISGHATLYWYQQILGQGPKLLIQFQNNGVVDDSQLPKDRFSAERLKGVDSTLKIQPAKLEDSAVYLCASSFSGREGTQYFGPGTRLTVL.

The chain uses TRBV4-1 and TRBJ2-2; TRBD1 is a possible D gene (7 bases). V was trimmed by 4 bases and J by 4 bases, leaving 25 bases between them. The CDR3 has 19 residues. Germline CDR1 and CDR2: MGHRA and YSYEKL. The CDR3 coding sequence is TGCGCCAGCAGCCTCAAGACAGGGTCGGGAATGGGGGGCACCGGGGAGCTGTTTTTT. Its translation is CASSLKTGSGMGGTGELFF.

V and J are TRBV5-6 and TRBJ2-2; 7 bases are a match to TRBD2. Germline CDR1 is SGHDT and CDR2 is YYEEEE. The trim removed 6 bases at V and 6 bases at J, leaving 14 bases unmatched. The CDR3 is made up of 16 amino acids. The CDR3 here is CASTIGGGPIAGELFF. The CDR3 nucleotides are TGTGCCAGCACCATCGGCGGGGGTCCCATCGCCGGGGAGCTGTTTTTT.

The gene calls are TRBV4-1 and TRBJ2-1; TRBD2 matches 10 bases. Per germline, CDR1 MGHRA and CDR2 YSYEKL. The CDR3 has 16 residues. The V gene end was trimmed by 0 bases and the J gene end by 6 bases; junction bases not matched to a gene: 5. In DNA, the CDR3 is TGCGCCAGCAGCCAAGACTTGCTAGCGGGAGTCAATGAGCAGTTCTTC. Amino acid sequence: CASSQDLLAGVNEQFF.

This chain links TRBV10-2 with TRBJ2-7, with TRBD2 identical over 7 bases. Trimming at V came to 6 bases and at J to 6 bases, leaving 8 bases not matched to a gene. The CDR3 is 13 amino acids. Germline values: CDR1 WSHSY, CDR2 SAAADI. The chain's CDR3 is CASRAGELGEQYF. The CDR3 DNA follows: TGCGCCAGCAGGGCGGGAGAGCTCGGCGAGCAGTACTTC.